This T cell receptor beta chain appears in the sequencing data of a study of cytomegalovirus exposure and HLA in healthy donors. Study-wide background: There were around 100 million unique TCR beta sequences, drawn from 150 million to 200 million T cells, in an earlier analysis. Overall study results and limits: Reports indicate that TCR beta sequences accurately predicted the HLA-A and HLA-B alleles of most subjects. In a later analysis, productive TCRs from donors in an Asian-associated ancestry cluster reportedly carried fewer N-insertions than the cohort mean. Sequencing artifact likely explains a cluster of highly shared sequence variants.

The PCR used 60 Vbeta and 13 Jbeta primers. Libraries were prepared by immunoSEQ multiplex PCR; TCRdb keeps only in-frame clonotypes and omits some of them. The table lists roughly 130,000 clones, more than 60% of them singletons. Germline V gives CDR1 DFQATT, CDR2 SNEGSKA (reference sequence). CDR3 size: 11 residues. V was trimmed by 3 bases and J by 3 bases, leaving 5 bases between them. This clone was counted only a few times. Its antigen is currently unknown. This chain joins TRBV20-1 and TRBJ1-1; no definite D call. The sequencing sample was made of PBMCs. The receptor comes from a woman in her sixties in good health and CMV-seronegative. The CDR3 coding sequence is TGCAGTGCTAGGAGGGACACTGAAGCTTTCTTT. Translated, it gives CSARRDTEAFF.